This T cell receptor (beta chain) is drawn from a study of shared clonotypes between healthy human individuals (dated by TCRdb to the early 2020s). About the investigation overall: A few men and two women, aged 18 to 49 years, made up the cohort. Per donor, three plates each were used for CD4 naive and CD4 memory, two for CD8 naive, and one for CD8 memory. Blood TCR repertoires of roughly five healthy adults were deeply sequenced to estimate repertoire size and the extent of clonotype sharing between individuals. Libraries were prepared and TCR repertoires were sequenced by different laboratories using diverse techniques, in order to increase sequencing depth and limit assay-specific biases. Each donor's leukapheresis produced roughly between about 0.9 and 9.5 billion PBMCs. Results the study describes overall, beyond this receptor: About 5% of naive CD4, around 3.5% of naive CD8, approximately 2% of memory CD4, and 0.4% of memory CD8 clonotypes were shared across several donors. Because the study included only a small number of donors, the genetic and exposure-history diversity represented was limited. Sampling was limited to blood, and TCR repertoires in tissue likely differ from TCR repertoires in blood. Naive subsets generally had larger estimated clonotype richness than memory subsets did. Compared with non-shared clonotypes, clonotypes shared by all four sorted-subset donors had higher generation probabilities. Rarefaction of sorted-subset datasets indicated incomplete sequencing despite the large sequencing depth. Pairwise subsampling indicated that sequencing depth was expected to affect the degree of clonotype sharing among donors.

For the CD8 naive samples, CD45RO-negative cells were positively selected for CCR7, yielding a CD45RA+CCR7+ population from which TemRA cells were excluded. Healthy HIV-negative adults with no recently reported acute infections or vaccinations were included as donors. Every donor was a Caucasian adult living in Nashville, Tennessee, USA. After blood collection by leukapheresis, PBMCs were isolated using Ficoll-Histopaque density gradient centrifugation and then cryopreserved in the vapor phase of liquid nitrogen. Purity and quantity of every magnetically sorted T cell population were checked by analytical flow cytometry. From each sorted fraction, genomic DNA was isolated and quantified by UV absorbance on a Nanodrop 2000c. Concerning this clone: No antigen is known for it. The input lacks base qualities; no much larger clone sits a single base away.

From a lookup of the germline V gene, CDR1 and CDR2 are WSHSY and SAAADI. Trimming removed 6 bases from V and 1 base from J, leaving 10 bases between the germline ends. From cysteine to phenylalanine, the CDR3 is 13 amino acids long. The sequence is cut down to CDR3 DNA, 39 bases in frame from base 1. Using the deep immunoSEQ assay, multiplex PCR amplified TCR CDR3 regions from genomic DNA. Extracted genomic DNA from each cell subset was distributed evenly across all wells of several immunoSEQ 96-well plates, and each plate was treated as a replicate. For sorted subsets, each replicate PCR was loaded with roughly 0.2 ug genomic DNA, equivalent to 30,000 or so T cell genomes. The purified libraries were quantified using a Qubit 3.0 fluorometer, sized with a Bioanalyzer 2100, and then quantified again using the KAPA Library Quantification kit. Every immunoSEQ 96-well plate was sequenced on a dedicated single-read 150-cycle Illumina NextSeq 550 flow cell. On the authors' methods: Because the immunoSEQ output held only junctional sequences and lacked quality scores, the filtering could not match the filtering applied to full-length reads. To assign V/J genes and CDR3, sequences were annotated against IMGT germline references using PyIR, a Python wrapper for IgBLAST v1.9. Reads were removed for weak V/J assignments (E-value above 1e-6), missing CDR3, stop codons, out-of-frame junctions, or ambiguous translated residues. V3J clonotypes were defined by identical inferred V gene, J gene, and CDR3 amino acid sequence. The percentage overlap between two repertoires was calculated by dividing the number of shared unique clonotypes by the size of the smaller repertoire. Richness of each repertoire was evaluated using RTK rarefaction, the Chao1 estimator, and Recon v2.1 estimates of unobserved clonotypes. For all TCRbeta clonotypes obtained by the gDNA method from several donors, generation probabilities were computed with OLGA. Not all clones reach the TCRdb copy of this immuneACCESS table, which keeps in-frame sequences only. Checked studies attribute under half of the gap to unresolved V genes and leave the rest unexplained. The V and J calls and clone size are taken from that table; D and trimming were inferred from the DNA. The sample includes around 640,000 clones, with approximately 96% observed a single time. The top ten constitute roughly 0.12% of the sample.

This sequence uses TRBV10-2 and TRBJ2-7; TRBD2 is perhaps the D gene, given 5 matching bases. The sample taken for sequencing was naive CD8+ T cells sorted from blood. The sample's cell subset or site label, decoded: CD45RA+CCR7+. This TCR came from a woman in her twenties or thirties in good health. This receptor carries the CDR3 CASSVPGSYEQYF. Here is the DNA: TGCGCCAGCAGCGTGCCGGGGTCCTACGAGCAGTACTTC.